The 28 T cell receptor beta chains reported below all come from one sample, sequenced in a study of human T cells and chemical hapten exposure. In TCRdb, the RACE reads were re-called with MiXCR into one record per CDR3 protein. This sample carries roughly 100,000 distinct CDR3 sequences, 7.5% to 10% of them seen once, and the ten largest clones take approximately 2%. Time point specified: patch test 2, 6 weeks after DPC sensitization. The sample's treatment: therapeutic diphenylcyclopropenone sensitization with weekly scalp DPC. The sample consisted of whole blood, taken in connection with sensitization to the hapten diphenylcyclopropenone (DPC). These receptor sequences come from a woman aged 40 to 49 with alopecia areata. Some clones in this sample may be carry-over from other donors' samples.

This clonotype was recorded many times. CDR3 sequence: CASSQMVYSEQYF. The CDR3, as DNA: TGTGCCAGCAGCCAAATGGTGTATTCCGAGCAGTACTTC. The V call is TRBV3-1, the J call TRBJ2-7; no clear D gene. Germline assignment: CDR1 LGHDT and CDR2 YNNKEL (reference sequence). V lost 2 bases and J lost 6, with 11 bases in between. The CDR3 spans 13 residues.

The V and J genes are TRBV11-3 and TRBJ2-1; 8 bases align to TRBD2. The CDR3 spans 16 residues. V dropped 3 bases and J dropped 3; count of bases not matched to a gene: 7. Germline V gene sequence: CDR1 SGHNT, CDR2 YENEEA. CDR3 amino acids: CASSLGASGSYNEQFF. DNA for the CDR3: TGTGCCAGCAGCTTGGGGGCCAGCGGGAGCTACAATGAGCAGTTCTTC.

This clonotype has only a few counts. The chain is built from TRBV20-1 and TRBJ2-3; 9 positions agree with TRBD2. Germline-derived CDR1 and CDR2 are DFQATT and SNEGSKA (reference sequence). This CDR3 contains 14 residues. With 6 bases clipped from V and 3 bases from J, the junction kept 7 bases outside the gene matches. The CDR3 loop is CSANSGSGTDTQYF. CDR3 in DNA: TGCAGTGCCAATAGCGGGAGTGGAACAGATACGCAGTATTTT.

Ten or more counts support this clonotype. The chain joins TRBV29-1 to TRBJ2-3, with D maybe TRBD1 (5 bases). The CDR3 length is 13 residues. Germline lookup yields CDR1 SQVTM and CDR2 ANQGSEA. The ends were cut back, 4 bases at V and 6 bases at J, with 14 bases in the middle. The CDR3 bases are TGCAGCGTTGCCCCGCAGGGTGGGGATACGCAGTATTTT. It translates to CSVAPQGGDTQYF.

V gene TRBV5-1 combines with J gene TRBJ1-2; 8 positions match TRBD1. The V and J ends lost 0 bases and 8 bases, in that order; junction bases with no gene match: 15. This CDR3 is 17 amino acids long. Germline CDR1 and CDR2: SGHRS and YFSETQ. In DNA form, the CDR3 reads TGCGCCAGCAGCTTGGGTGGTGGCGCAGGGGGCGCGGAAGGCTACACCTTC. Translating gives CASSLGGGAGGAEGYTF.

This clonotype was seen more than once but under ten times. The rearrangement links TRBV7-2 to TRBJ1-5, with a possible D match to TRBD1 (5 bases). Germline V gives CDR1 SGHTA, CDR2 FQGNSA. Trimming took off 1 base at V and 0 bases at J, with 7 bases between the two ends. CDR3 length equals 15 residues. The CDR3 loop reads CASSLGQFSNQPQHF. The DNA for the CDR3 is TGTGCCAGCAGCTTAGGACAGTTTAGCAATCAGCCCCAGCATTTT. Full variable domain (remainder filled in from reference TRBV7-2 and TRBJ1-5): GAGVSQSPSNKVTEKGKDVELRCDPISGHTALYWYRQSLGQGLEFLIYFQGNSAPDKSGLPSDRFSAERTGGSVSTLTIQRTQQEDSAVYLCASSLGQFSNQPQHFGDGTRLSIL.

This clonotype turned up a few times. V is TRBV5-4 and J is TRBJ1-1; D ambiguous. The CDR3 consists of 13 residues. Trimming stripped 0 bases from V and 10 bases from J, with 13 bases between. Germline V gene lookup returns CDR1 SGHNT and CDR2 YYREEE (reference sequence). This chain's CDR3 is CASSLGAGKRAFF. The DNA for the CDR3 is TGTGCCAGCAGCTTGGGGGCCGGGAAAAGAGCTTTCTTT.

In regard to this clonotype: A much larger clone lies a single base off, so this may be a read error. CDR3 sequence reads: CASRTDSSGIQYF. The CDR3 nucleotides read TGTGCCAGCAGAACTGACAGTTCGGGCATTCAGTACTTC. V usage is TRBV2 and J usage is TRBJ2-4, with D perhaps matching TRBD1 (5 bases). Germline CDR1 and CDR2: SNHLY and FYNNEI. The CDR3 length is 13 residues. The V end lost 6 bases, the J end lost 9 bases, and 15 bases lay between the germline ends.

This clonotype occurred a few times. The rearrangement links TRBV29-1 to TRBJ2-3; no reliable D call. The germline V gene has CDR1 SQVTM and CDR2 ANQGSEA. V lost 4 bases to trimming and J lost 3 bases, with 8 bases between them. The CDR3 loop spans 12 amino acids. The CDR3 region is CSVGWETDTQYF. The DNA for the CDR3 is TGCAGCGTTGGATGGGAAACAGATACGCAGTATTTT.

In its sample, this clonotype was seen many times. This rearrangement joins TRBV4-1 to TRBJ2-7; D ambiguous. Trimming stripped 2 bases from V and 4 bases from J, with 15 bases between. This CDR3 is built from 15 residues. In germline, CDR1 is MGHRA, CDR2 YSYEKL. The CDR3 reads CASSQRAEDRYEQYF. In nucleotides, the CDR3 is TGCGCCAGCAGCCAACGAGCAGAGGATAGGTACGAGCAGTACTTC.

Comment on this clonotype: At one end the junction does not follow the germline gene, possibly because of a read error. This chain connects TRBV6-5 to TRBJ2-2, with 8 nucleotides matching TRBD2. Germline loops: CDR1 MNHEY, CDR2 SVGAGI. The CDR3 is 15 amino acids. Written as DNA, the CDR3 is TGTGCCAGCAGGCGGGGGGCTTCGAACACCGTGGAGCTGTTTTTT. This gives the protein CASRRGASNTVELFF.

The table lists this clonotype with many counts. In DNA form, the CDR3 reads TGTGCCAGCAGCCCCGTTAGGGCCCAGCATTTT. This sequence encodes CASSPVRAQHF. The chain combines TRBV7-2 with TRBJ1-5; D gene uncertain. The CDR3 is made up of 11 amino acids. The V gene lost 5 bases and the J gene lost 11 bases, with 10 bases spanning the gap. Germline loops: CDR1 SGHTA, CDR2 FQGNSA.

This chain connects TRBV5-1 to TRBJ1-5; 9 nucleotides line up with TRBD1. Germline lookup yields CDR1 SGHRS and CDR2 YFSETQ. Trimming removed 3 bases from V and 6 bases from J; junction bases left unmatched: 7. The CDR3 has 15 amino acids. CDR3 coding DNA: TGCGCCAGCAGCTCCACAGGGGGCTCTGGTCAGCCCCAGCATTTT. Translating it yields CASSSTGGSGQPQHF.

This clonotype was counted only a few times. V and J are TRBV29-1 and TRBJ2-4; D uncertain. Deletions cut 6 bases from V and 3 bases from J, with 21 bases between. Germline V gene data show CDR1 as SQVTM and CDR2 as ANQGSEA. CDR3 length equals 16 residues. In nucleotides, the CDR3 is TGCAGCGTCATCCGGGTCCCTTCCTTGGACAAAAACATTCAGTACTTC. This gives the protein CSVIRVPSLDKNIQYF. Supplemented by reference TRBV29-1 and TRBJ2-4, the full variable domain reads SAVISQKPSRDICQRGTSLTIQCQVDSQVTMMFWYRQQPGQSLTLIATANQGSEATYESGFVIDKFPISRPNLTFSTLTVSNMSPEDSSIYLCSVIRVPSLDKNIQYFGAGTRLSVL.

This sequence joins TRBV29-1 and TRBJ2-5; D may be TRBD2 (7 bases). The CDR3 runs to 13 residues. Looked up from germline, CDR1 is SQVTM and CDR2 is ANQGSEA. Trimming took off 8 bases at V and 3 bases at J, with 16 bases between the two ends. This CDR3 reads CSSSQGREETQYF. CDR3 coding DNA: TGCAGCTCCTCTCAGGGGAGGGAAGAGACCCAGTACTTC.

This clonotype was counted only a few times. The chain couples TRBV2 to TRBJ2-7, with 8 nucleotides matching TRBD1. Looked up from germline, CDR1 is SNHLY and CDR2 is FYNNEI. This CDR3 is 14 amino acids long. Trimming at V came to 6 bases and at J to 3 bases, leaving 7 bases not matched to a gene. CDR3 sequence: CASSDRQGIYEQYF. The CDR3 DNA reads as TGTGCCAGCAGCGACCGACAGGGGATCTACGAGCAGTACTTC.

The chain carries TRBV2 and TRBJ2-2; D is possibly TRBD1 (6 bases). Per the germline V gene, CDR1 is SNHLY and CDR2 is FYNNEI. Trimming stripped 6 bases from V and 2 bases from J, with 13 bases between. CDR3 length: 15 amino acids. In DNA form, the CDR3 reads TGTGCCAGCAGGCGTTCAGGGGCAAACACCGGGGAGCTGTTTTTT. Translating gives CASRRSGANTGELFF.

This clonotype was counted at least ten times. The chain is built from TRBV5-1 and TRBJ2-1, with no clear D. The CDR3 runs to 16 residues. Germline lookup yields CDR1 SGHRS and CDR2 YFSETQ. V dropped 0 bases and J dropped 1 base, with 11 bases sitting between them. DNA of the CDR3: TGCGCCAGCAGCTTGGACCCGGTGCAATCCTACAATGAGCAGTTCTTC. This codes for CASSLDPVQSYNEQFF. Full variable domain (outside the CDR3, taken from reference TRBV5-1 and TRBJ2-1): KAGVTQTPRYLIKTRGQQVTLSCSPISGHRSVSWYQQTPGQGLQFLFEYFSETQRNKGNFPGRFSGRQFSNSRSEMNVSTLELGDSALYLCASSLDPVQSYNEQFFGPGTRLTVL.

This clonotype was observed a few times. This rearrangement joins TRBV27 to TRBJ2-7; 7 bases agree with TRBD2. CDR1 MNHEY and CDR2 SMNVEV come from the germline V gene (reference sequence). The V and J ends lost 5 bases and 3 bases, in that order; junction bases with no gene match: 7. This CDR3 is built from 14 residues. The CDR3 nucleotides read TGTGCCAGCAGTGTAAGCGGGATTCTCTACGAGCAGTACTTC. This sequence encodes CASSVSGILYEQYF.

Ten or more counts support this clonotype. The chain has TRBV27 and TRBJ2-7, with 11 positions matching TRBD1. The CDR3 covers 13 residues. Germline lookup yields CDR1 MNHEY and CDR2 SMNVEV (reference sequence). The J segment lost 6 bases and the V segment lost 8 bases, leaving 6 bases of the junction unmatched. CDR3 region: CASGWTGGVEQYF. In DNA, the CDR3 is TGTGCCAGCGGCTGGACAGGGGGCGTCGAGCAGTACTTC.

This clonotype occurred a few times. The genes are TRBV6-2 or TRBV6-3 and TRBJ2-7; no firm D call. Trimming cost V 5 bases and J 3 bases, with 8 bases left between them. The CDR3 spans 12 residues. The V gene's germline CDR1 is MNHEY and CDR2 SVGEGT. The CDR3: CASSPPDYEQYF. The DNA for the CDR3 is TGTGCCAGCAGTCCCCCGGACTACGAGCAGTACTTC.

This clonotype was picked up many times. The V gene is TRBV7-2, the J gene TRBJ2-3; D may be TRBD1 (6 bases). Germline CDR1 and CDR2: SGHTA and FQGNSA. Trimming took 1 base from V and 1 from J, leaving 6 bases between them. This CDR3 contains 14 residues. The CDR3 loop reads CASSLGQGTDTQYF. The CDR3 region has the DNA TGTGCCAGCAGCTTAGGACAGGGCACAGATACGCAGTATTTT.

CDR3: CASTTTGYVSPLHF. The DNA for the CDR3 is TGTGCCAGCACCACGACAGGTTATGTATCACCCCTCCACTTT. V is TRBV6-1 and J is TRBJ1-6, with D possibly matching TRBD1 (6 bases). In germline, CDR1 is MNHNS, CDR2 SASEGT. The CDR3 totals 14 residues. V was cut by 7 bases and J by 10 bases, with 17 bases left in between.

The table lists this clonotype with a few counts. The rearrangement joins TRBV12-3 or TRBV12-4 to TRBJ1-1; a possible D gene is TRBD1 (6 bases). The CDR3 is 14 residues long. Trimming took 3 bases from V and 1 from J, leaving 9 bases between them. The CDR3 reads CASSFRGPNTEAFF. The DNA of the CDR3 is TGTGCCAGCAGTTTTCGGGGGCCGAACACTGAAGCTTTCTTT.

This chain connects TRBV28 to TRBJ2-1, with TRBD2 as a possible D gene (5 bases). CDR1 is MDHEN, CDR2 SYDVKM, per germline. There are 16 residues in the CDR3. The V and J ends lost 6 bases and 4 bases respectively, with 19 bases between them. CDR3 bases: TGTGCCAGCAGCCTACTAGGGTCGGGGTCATACAATGAGCAGTTCTTC. Amino acid sequence: CASSLLGSGSYNEQFF.

This clonotype was seen ten or more times. The CDR3 loop reads CASSLGLAVTDTQYF. CDR3 DNA sequence: TGTGCCAGCAGCTTAGGACTAGCTGTAACAGATACGCAGTATTTT. This chain connects TRBV7-6 to TRBJ2-3, with 7 bases matching TRBD2. V lost 1 base, J lost 3 bases, and 4 bases stayed unmatched. The V gene's germline CDR1 is SGHVS and CDR2 FNYEAQ. CDR3 length: 15 residues.

This clonotype was counted ten times or more. The gene calls are TRBV20-1 and TRBJ2-7; 11 nucleotides agree with TRBD1. V lost 6 bases to trimming and J lost 3 bases; unmatched junction nucleotides: 4. The CDR3 covers 13 residues. The germline V gene has CDR1 DFQATT and CDR2 SNEGSKA (reference sequence). The CDR3, as DNA: TGCAGTGCCTCCGGGACAGGGGGCTACGAGCAGTACTTC. It encodes CSASGTGGYEQYF.

This rearrangement joins TRBV18 to TRBJ2-3; 9 nucleotides match TRBD1. With V trimmed by 3 bases and J by 5 bases, 9 bases remained unmatched. Germline lookup yields CDR1 KGHSH and CDR2 LQKENI. The CDR3 consists of 16 residues. CDR3 sequence: CASSPSGTGFGDTQYF. CDR3 sequence (DNA): TGTGCCAGCTCACCCTCCGGGACAGGGTTTGGAGATACGCAGTATTTT.